One sample yielded the 32 T cell receptor beta chains listed below, sequenced in a study of T-cell reconstitution after alpha-beta-depleted transplantation in children. Molecular barcoding with unique molecular identifiers was used for the TCRbeta library. TCRdb reanalysed the PCR reads using MiXCR and keeps one entry per CDR3 protein. The sample yields about 1,000,000 distinct CDR3 sequences, about 26% seen once. Sequencing was performed on PBMCs, mostly from graft donor cells, taken 360 days after TCRalphabeta/CD19-depleted stem cell transplant. The receptors stem from a boy under three years old who had a stem cell transplant for SCID, so the T cells may come from the graft donor.

This clonotype was counted a few times. V is TRBV7-9 and J is TRBJ2-7, with D unresolved. The CDR3 is made up of 12 amino acids. The germline gives CDR1 SEHNR, CDR2 FQNEAQ (reference sequence). V was cut by 3 bases and J by 5 bases, with 8 bases left in between. DNA for the CDR3: TGTGCCAGCAGCTTGAAGACCCACGAGCAGTACTTC. Residues: CASSLKTHEQYF.

The rearrangement links TRBV5-1 to TRBJ2-7; 7 positions agree with TRBD1. The CDR3 contains 16 residues. V trimming: 5 bases; J trimming: 3 bases; junction bases outside the gene matches: 14. Germline V gene data show CDR1 as SGHRS and CDR2 as YFSETQ. The CDR3 sequence: CASRRLTGTDFYEQYF. In DNA form, the CDR3 reads TGCGCCAGCAGAAGACTTACCGGGACAGACTTCTACGAGCAGTACTTC.

This chain connects TRBV28 to TRBJ2-5, with D possibly matching TRBD2 (6 bases). Trimming pared 2 bases from V and 3 bases from J, leaving 13 bases between. Germline V CDR1 and CDR2: MDHEN, SYDVKM. This CDR3 has 15 amino acids. The CDR3 DNA follows: TGTGCCAGCAGTTTACATTCGGGGGACGAAGAGACCCAGTACTTC. Residues: CASSLHSGDEETQYF. The full variable domain, completed using reference TRBV28 and TRBJ2-5, is DVKVTQSSRYLVKRTGEKVFLECVQDMDHENMFWYRQDPGLGLRLIYFSYDVKMKEKGDIPEGYSVSREKKERFSLILESASTNQTSMYLCASSLHSGDEETQYFGPGTRLLVL.

This clonotype showed up just a few times. J is TRBJ2-7 and V is TRBV2; D unresolved. The germline V gene has CDR1 SNHLY and CDR2 FYNNEI. V was pared by 2 bases and J by 2 bases, with 10 bases between. The CDR3 length is 14 residues. The CDR3 protein is CASSESGSTYEQYF. The CDR3 coding sequence is TGTGCCAGCAGTGAATCCGGAAGCACCTACGAGCAGTACTTC.

V gene TRBV7-3 combines with J gene TRBJ2-3; no definite D call. Germline loops: CDR1 SGHTA, CDR2 FQGTGA. This CDR3 is built from 14 residues. Deletions cut 3 bases from V and 2 bases from J, with 9 bases between. CDR3 bases: TGTGCCAGCAGCTTGCACGACTTCACAGATACGCAGTATTTT. This encodes CASSLHDFTDTQYF. The full variable domain, with the rest looked up from reference TRBV7-3 and TRBJ2-3, is GAGVSQTPSNKVTEKGKYVELRCDPISGHTALYWYRQSLGQGPEFLIYFQGTGAADDSGLPNDRFFAVRPEGSVSTLKIQRTERGDSAVYLCASSLHDFTDTQYFGPGTRLTVL.

V is TRBV6-5 and J is TRBJ2-3; TRBD1 matches at 9 bases. With V trimmed by 5 bases and J by 1 base, 10 bases remained unmatched. The CDR3 covers 17 residues. Germline V CDR1 and CDR2: MNHEY, SVGAGI. The CDR3 DNA reads TGTGCCAGCAGTCCCTTTACAGGGGGCGTACGCACAGATACGCAGTATTTT. Its translation: CASSPFTGGVRTDTQYF.

This clonotype was counted a few times. The CDR3 DNA reads as TGTGCCAGCAGTTACGGAGCGTCGGCAGATACGCAGTATTTT. It specifies CASSYGASADTQYF. V usage is TRBV6-5 and J usage is TRBJ2-3; D uncertain. The CDR3 totals 14 residues. V gave up 2 bases and J gave up 4 bases, with 10 bases separating them. CDR1 and CDR2 (germline): MNHEY, SVGAGI.

The gene calls are TRBV18 and TRBJ2-5, with D maybe TRBD2 (5 bases). This CDR3 is built from 15 residues. Deletions cut 0 bases from V and 2 bases from J, with 10 bases between. Germline loops: CDR1 KGHSH, CDR2 LQKENI. The CDR3: CASSPPPGFQETQYF. The DNA of the CDR3 is TGTGCCAGCTCACCACCTCCGGGGTTTCAAGAGACCCAGTACTTC.

The chain is built from TRBV20-1 and TRBJ2-3; D is ambiguous. CDR1 is DFQATT and CDR2 is SNEGSKA in the germline V gene (reference sequence). CDR3 size: 14 residues. With 6 bases removed from V and 0 bases from J, the gap between germline ends came to 13 bases. The CDR3 sequence: CSARPWRSTDTQYF. As DNA, the CDR3 is TGCAGTGCGAGACCGTGGAGAAGCACAGATACGCAGTATTTT.

This clonotype was counted only a few times. V and J are TRBV7-9 and TRBJ2-7, with unresolved D. The germline V gene has CDR1 SEHNR and CDR2 FQNEAQ (reference sequence). Trimming left V 1 base short and J 2 bases short, with 12 bases between. CDR3 length: 15 residues. CDR3 sequence: CASSLVLEKAYEQYF. The CDR3 nucleotides read TGTGCCAGCAGCTTAGTTCTAGAAAAGGCCTACGAGCAGTACTTC.

The rearrangement uses TRBV15 and TRBJ2-4; D assignment may be TRBD1 or TRBD2 (5 bases each). Trimming took off 1 base at V and 6 bases at J, with 16 bases between the two ends. Germline V gene data show CDR1 as LNHNV and CDR2 as YYDKDF (reference sequence). The CDR3 runs to 16 residues. Here the CDR3 DNA reads TGTGCCACCAGCAGAGCGGGACGAAGGTGGAGAAACATTCAGTACTTC. This gives the protein CATSRAGRRWRNIQYF.

The chain recombines TRBV11-1 with TRBJ2-7; 9 bases map to TRBD1. Germline V gives CDR1 SGHAT, CDR2 FQDESV (reference sequence). This CDR3 is 19 amino acids long. V lost 0 bases and J lost 4; bases outside the gene matches: 16. The CDR3 DNA sequence: TGTGCCAGCAGCTTAGCCCGTGGACAGGGGATGACTCGTACGTACGAGCAGTACTTC. This translates into CASSLARGQGMTRTYEQYF.

This chain links TRBV4-1 with TRBJ1-5, with D maybe TRBD1 (5 bases). V was shortened by 0 bases and J by 6 bases, with 6 bases between the two germline ends. Germline CDR1 and CDR2: MGHRA and YSYEKL. The CDR3 spans 13 residues. The CDR3 region is CASSQEGAQPQHF. Written as DNA, the CDR3 is TGCGCCAGCAGCCAAGAAGGGGCTCAGCCCCAGCATTTT.

This clonotype was detected only a few times. J is TRBJ2-4 and V is TRBV12-3 or TRBV12-4; weak D call: TRBD2 (5 bases). The CDR3 is made up of 16 amino acids. V lost 5 bases, J lost 5 bases, and 19 bases lay in between. Here the CDR3 DNA reads TGTGCCAGCAGTCCTAACCCCCGAGGGTCCGAAAACATTCAGTACTTC. It yields the protein CASSPNPRGSENIQYF.

V is TRBV20-1 and J is TRBJ2-3; 11 bases line up with TRBD1. CDR3 length equals 15 residues. Unmatched junction bases numbered 8, after V lost 6 bases and J lost 3 bases. Germline values: CDR1 DFQATT, CDR2 SNEGSKA (reference sequence). For the CDR3, the DNA is TGCAGTGCCCCGATCGGACAGGGGGCAACAGATACGCAGTATTTT. Translation gives CSAPIGQGATDTQYF.

The rearrangement links TRBV6-1 to TRBJ1-4; a possible D gene is TRBD1 (6 bases). The CDR3 totals 14 residues. Trimming left V 6 bases short and J 9 bases short, with 17 bases between. Germline CDR1 MNHNS, CDR2 SASEGT. CDR3 sequence: CASSPGAARKKLFF. CDR3 coding DNA: TGTGCCAGCAGCCCAGGGGCGGCGAGGAAAAAACTGTTTTTT.

The V call is TRBV12-3 or TRBV12-4, the J call TRBJ1-3, with a weak D call TRBD1 (5 bases). This CDR3 has 15 residues. V was trimmed by 7 bases and J by 2 bases, leaving 15 bases between them. This chain's CDR3 is CASNLLGEPGNTIYF. The CDR3 DNA reads TGTGCCAGCAACCTCTTAGGGGAACCTGGAAACACCATATATTTT.

This clonotype occurred many times. The chain links TRBV12-3 or TRBV12-4 to TRBJ1-3, with 7 bases fitting TRBD1. J gave up 7 bases and V 5 bases, and 5 bases lay outside the gene matches. The CDR3 extends over 13 amino acids. In DNA, the CDR3 is TGTGCCAGCAGTCCCAGCAGGGGGAACACCATATATTTT. It codes for CASSPSRGNTIYF.

The chain employs TRBV6-5 and TRBJ2-1; TRBD1 matches at 7 bases. The germline V gene encodes CDR1 MNHEY and CDR2 SVGAGI. V shed 2 bases, J shed 11 bases, and the junction held 3 bases outside the gene matches. This CDR3 has 12 amino acids. CDR3 bases: TGTGCCAGCAGTTACCAAGGGGGCAAGCAGTTCTTC. This codes for CASSYQGGKQFF.

This clonotype was detected only a few times. The chain couples TRBV3-1 to TRBJ2-2; D is unresolved. Per the germline V gene, CDR1 is LGHDT and CDR2 is YNNKEL (reference sequence). Trimming removed 0 bases from V and 7 bases from J, with 6 bases in between. The CDR3 sequence is 13 residues long. The CDR3: CASSQDHSGELFF. CDR3 sequence (DNA): TGTGCCAGCAGCCAAGATCACAGCGGGGAGCTGTTTTTT.

This clonotype was counted a few times. The CDR3 DNA is TGTGCCAGCAGCGCCTCGGGAGGCTACGAGCAGTACTTC. It is translated as CASSASGGYEQYF. This rearrangement joins TRBV7-9 to TRBJ2-7, with 7 bases matching TRBD2. CDR3 length: 13 amino acids. Germline V lookup: CDR1 SEHNR, CDR2 FQNEAQ (reference sequence). Trimming cost V 5 bases and J 3 bases; bases outside gene matches: 4.

This chain uses TRBV4-1 with TRBJ2-3; no definite D call. Per the germline V gene, CDR1 is MGHRA and CDR2 is YSYEKL. V was cut by 4 bases and J by 0 bases, with 5 bases left in between. This CDR3 has 13 residues. CDR3: CASSRFSTDTQYF. In DNA form, the CDR3 reads TGCGCCAGCAGCCGCTTTAGCACAGATACGCAGTATTTT.

The chain links TRBV6-1 to TRBJ2-5; a weak D match, TRBD1 (6 bases). CDR1 and CDR2 (germline): MNHNS, SASEGT. V was trimmed by 9 bases and J by 4 bases, leaving 15 bases between them. The CDR3 contains 13 residues. The CDR3 DNA sequence: TGTGCCAGTCAGGACCTAGGGGGAGAGACCCAGTACTTC. Translated: CASQDLGGETQYF.

This clonotype was picked up a small number of times. The V gene is TRBV20-1, the J gene TRBJ2-5; TRBD1 is a possible D gene (6 bases). The CDR3 runs to 14 residues. Germline values: CDR1 DFQATT, CDR2 SNEGSKA (reference sequence). Between the trimmed V and J ends, which lost 0 bases and 4 bases, there was a span of 12 bases. In DNA form, the CDR3 reads TGCAGTGCTAGAGATCCACAGGGTCGAGAGACCCAGTACTTC. This encodes CSARDPQGRETQYF.

This clonotype showed up just a few times. The genes are TRBV4-2 and TRBJ2-5, with no clear D. CDR3 size: 15 residues. From germline, CDR1 is LGHNA and CDR2 YNFKEQ. Trimming removed 0 bases from V and 0 bases from J, with 8 bases in between. The CDR3 spells CASSQEGRDQETQYF. The CDR3 bases are TGTGCCAGCAGCCAAGAGGGTAGGGACCAAGAGACCCAGTACTTC.

This rearrangement joins TRBV19 to TRBJ2-1; the D is unclear. The V end was cut by 1 base, the J end by 6 bases, with 7 bases between. The germline gives CDR1 LNHDA, CDR2 SQIVND (reference sequence). CDR3 length: 13 amino acids. This chain's CDR3 is CASSIVSFNEQFF. The CDR3 DNA reads as TGTGCCAGTAGTATAGTATCATTCAATGAGCAGTTCTTC. Combining the CDR3 with reference TRBV19 and TRBJ2-1 gives the whole variable domain DGGITQSPKYLFRKEGQNVTLSCEQNLNHDAMYWYRQDPGQGLRLIYYSQIVNDFQKGDIAEGYSVSREKKESFPLTVTSAQKNPTAFYLCASSIVSFNEQFFGPGTRLTVL.

The J gene is TRBJ1-5, the V gene TRBV12-3 or TRBV12-4, with D uncertain. This CDR3 is built from 14 residues. Trimming pared 6 bases from V and 6 bases from J, leaving 15 bases between. CDR3 sequence: CASRTDGPSQPQHF. The DNA of the CDR3 is TGTGCCAGCAGAACGGACGGGCCCAGTCAGCCCCAGCATTTT.

Many counts were recorded for this clonotype. This chain links TRBV5-1 with TRBJ2-3; D is unresolved. The germline gives CDR1 SGHRS, CDR2 YFSETQ. V lost 1 base to trimming and J lost 3 bases, with 6 bases between them. The CDR3 runs to 13 residues. CDR3 in DNA: TGCGCCAGCAGCTTGCAGAGGACAGATACGCAGTATTTT. Encoded protein: CASSLQRTDTQYF.

In this sample, this clonotype turned up a few times. The genes are TRBV10-3 and TRBJ1-2, with TRBD1 matching over 7 bases. V shed 10 bases, J shed 3 bases, and the junction held 8 bases outside the gene matches. CDR1 and CDR2 from the germline V gene are ENHRY and SYGVKD. This CDR3 is 13 amino acids long. The CDR3 sequence is CATRGGQHYGYTF. CDR3 DNA sequence: TGTGCCACGCGAGGGGGCCAACACTATGGCTACACCTTC.

Only a few counts were recorded for this clonotype. The chain links TRBV29-1 to TRBJ1-6; D gene uncertain. The CDR3 spans 11 residues. The ends were cut back, 4 bases at V and 8 bases at J, with 6 bases in the middle. Germline V gene lookup returns CDR1 SQVTM and CDR2 ANQGSEA. The DNA of the CDR3 is TGCAGCGTTGGCCATGATTCACCCCTCCACTTT. Residues: CSVGHDSPLHF.

The rearrangement joins TRBV5-1 to TRBJ2-3; 9 bases are shared with TRBD2. Germline CDR1 is SGHRS and CDR2 is YFSETQ. CDR3 length: 16 amino acids. Trimming at V came to 7 bases and at J to 4 bases, leaving 13 bases not matched to a gene. The CDR3 DNA sequence: TGCGCCAGCGCGAGAAGGGGCGGGGGGGCCTCAGATACGCAGTATTTT. Translation: CASARRGGGASDTQYF.

The rearrangement joins TRBV12-3 or TRBV12-4 to TRBJ2-5; TRBD2 matches at 9 bases. The CDR3 length is 17 residues. With V trimmed by 3 bases and J by 0 bases, 8 bases remained unmatched. CDR3 bases: TGTGCCAGCAGTTTGGGGCCGCTAGCGGGGAACCAAGAGACCCAGTACTTC. Amino acid sequence: CASSLGPLAGNQETQYF.